Listed below are T cell receptor beta chains from one sample, sequenced in a study of T-cell memory formation after mild COVID-19. TCRdb independently ran MiXCR on the 5' RACE reads; one entry per CDR3 protein. The data hold 250,000 to 300,000 distinct CDR3 sequences, with around 16% observed a single time. Sequenced: PBMCs or a T cell subset sorted from them (not recorded which). Every receptor here comes from a man younger than 30 who had mild COVID-19 (a few samples of this study predate the infection). Cell type and time point are not known. Both conserved end residues are trimmed from each CDR3. Fields, in order: J gene, V gene, CDR3 length, CDR3 protein.

TRBJ1-1 | TRBV18 | 13 | ASSPDTEMNTEAF
TRBJ1-5 | TRBV6-2/TRBV6-3 | 12 | ASSLNGVYQPQH
TRBJ1-5 | TRBV6-6 | 12 | ASTSTDSNQPQH
TRBJ2-4 | TRBV5-1 | 14 | ASSLAGRETKNIQY
TRBJ2-5 | TRBV7-6 | 12 | ASSLGRQGETQY
TRBJ2-5 | TRBV4-1 | 14 | ASSLDRGWVGETQY
TRBJ2-1 | TRBV5-1 | 13 | ASSYQGSSYNEQF
TRBJ1-4 | TRBV7-2 | 12 | ASRPTAYNEKLF
TRBJ1-1 | TRBV5-1 | 11 | ASSLGQATEAF
TRBJ2-5 | TRBV10-1 | 13 | ASSDTDSQQETQY
TRBJ2-2 | TRBV7-3 | 16 | ASSLDPDSRVNTGELF
TRBJ1-2 | TRBV7-9 | 13 | ASSLVTLANYGYT
TRBJ1-3 | TRBV10-3 | 13 | AISEPDISGNTIY
TRBJ2-5 | TRBV6-1 | 10 | ASMRGPETQY
TRBJ2-3 | TRBV29-1 | 15 | SVGGLAGFSSTDTQY
TRBJ2-3 | TRBV7-2 | 13 | ASSLRGGASYTQY
TRBJ1-2 | TRBV29-1 | 11 | SVGTVTNYGYT
TRBJ1-3 | TRBV10-1 | 11 | ASSADSGNTIY
TRBJ1-2 | TRBV25-1 | 11 | ASEGGTGNGYT
TRBJ2-3 | TRBV6-2/TRBV6-3 | 11 | ASADQYRDTQY
TRBJ1-1 | TRBV7-3 | 11 | ASSLSGGAEAF
TRBJ2-2 | TRBV28 | 17 | ASSPAQLAGAVNTGELF
TRBJ2-1 | TRBV12-3/TRBV12-4 | 10 | ASSWGSWDQF
TRBJ1-5 | TRBV12-3/TRBV12-4 | 11 | ASSDSGSQPQR
TRBJ1-5 | TRBV29-1 | 10 | SVQGENQPQH
TRBJ1-4 | TRBV4-1 | 12 | ASSQASSIEKLF
TRBJ1-2 | TRBV5-1 | 14 | ASSFLLKDTSAGST
TRBJ2-2 | TRBV6-6 | 14 | ASSQGLAGDTGELF
TRBJ1-2 | TRBV5-1 | 13 | ASSLGTAANYGYT
TRBJ2-1 | TRBV11-2 | 13 | ASSPSGASGNEQF
TRBJ2-5 | TRBV7-9 | 13 | ASSSPRTEGETQY
TRBJ1-4 | TRBV12-3/TRBV12-4 | 10 | ASSSRDEKLF
TRBJ1-2 | TRBV7-9 | 13 | ASSLAARDGYGYT
TRBJ1-1 | TRBV5-1 | 14 | ASSWLPGQRNTEAF
TRBJ1-1 | TRBV7-9 | 14 | ASSKRTGGEDTEAF
TRBJ1-1 | TRBV12-3/TRBV12-4 | 11 | ASSFSRRTEAF
TRBJ2-3 | TRBV5-1 | 11 | ASSLAREDTQY
TRBJ2-5 | TRBV4-3 | 16 | ASSQLLAGGLVQETQY
TRBJ2-5 | TRBV7-2 | 12 | ASTAGWVEETQY
TRBJ2-5 | TRBV15 | 14 | ATSRAGPRGKETQY
TRBJ2-2 | TRBV7-6 | 15 | ASSLIGQGFNTGELF
TRBJ1-1 | TRBV7-6 | 15 | ASSEGTASKRNTEAF
TRBJ1-4 | TRBV18 | 13 | ASSPPPSGGEKLF
TRBJ2-7 | TRBV5-1 | 13 | ASRGGTGETYEQY
TRBJ1-5 | TRBV7-9 | 14 | ASSLGATGPNQPQH
TRBJ2-7 | TRBV7-9 | 14 | ASSLVSGTGGYEQY
TRBJ1-6 | TRBV30 | 12 | AWTQWAGNSPLH
TRBJ2-7 | TRBV7-9 | 12 | ASSLGPISYEQY
TRBJ2-5 | TRBV28 | 12 | ASSSPALQETQY
TRBJ2-5 | TRBV5-1 | 14 | ASSLGTGELQETQY
TRBJ2-2 | TRBV20-1 | 12 | SASGQPNTGELF
TRBJ2-1 | TRBV7-6 | 16 | ASSLAPRTSGGLNEQF